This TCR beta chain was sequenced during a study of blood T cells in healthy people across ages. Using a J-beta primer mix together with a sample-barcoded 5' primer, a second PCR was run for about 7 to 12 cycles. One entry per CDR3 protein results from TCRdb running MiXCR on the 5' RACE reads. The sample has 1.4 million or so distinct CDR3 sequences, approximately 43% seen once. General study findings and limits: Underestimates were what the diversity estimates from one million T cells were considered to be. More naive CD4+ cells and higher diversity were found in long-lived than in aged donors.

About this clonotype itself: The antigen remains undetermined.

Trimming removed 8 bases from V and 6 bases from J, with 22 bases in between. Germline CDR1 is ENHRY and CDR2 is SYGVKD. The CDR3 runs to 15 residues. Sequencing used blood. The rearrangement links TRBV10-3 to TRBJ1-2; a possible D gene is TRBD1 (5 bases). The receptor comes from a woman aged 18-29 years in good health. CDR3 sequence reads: CAIGGRGDTLDGYTF. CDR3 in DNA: TGTGCCATCGGGGGGAGGGGAGACACCCTTGATGGCTACACCTTC.